A selection of T cell receptor beta chains follows, all from one sample in a study of OX40 agonist ivuxolimab in advanced cancers. TCRdb's copy holds only in-frame clones and misses some; the assay was immunoSEQ multiplex PCR. The data hold around 100,000 clones, with approximately 87% observed a single time. Source: CD4+ or CD8+ T cells sorted from blood, taken in a trial of the OX40 agonist ivuxolimab. The receptors stem from an adult with an advanced solid tumor such as melanoma, head and neck, liver or kidney cancer. The CDR3 runs from the conserved cysteine through the conserved F or W. A D gene is named only where the DNA matches it firmly. Not all rows give a size; the values are once, few, many and, for expanded clones, a class.

V gene: TRBV5-1; J gene: TRBJ2-7; D gene: -; clone size: -; CDR3 protein: CASSLGRQTYEQYF; CDR3 DNA: TGCGCCAGCAGCTTGGGTCGGCAGACCTACGAGCAGTACTTC
V gene: TRBV25-1; J gene: TRBJ1-2; D gene: TRBD1; clone size: -; CDR3 protein: CASSEPGTGSVNYGYTF; CDR3 DNA: TGTGCCAGCAGTGAGCCGGGGACAGGGAGTGTGAACTATGGCTACACCTTC
V gene: TRBV6-5; J gene: TRBJ1-5; D gene: -; clone size: -; CDR3 protein: CASSPGRFNQPQHF; CDR3 DNA: TGTGCCAGCAGTCCAGGACGGTTCAATCAGCCCCAGCATTTT
V gene: TRBV21-1; J gene: TRBJ2-3; D gene: -; clone size: -; CDR3 protein: CASSCHPVRGTALGTQYF; CDR3 DNA: TGTGCCAGCAGCTGCCACCCCGTGAGGGGGACCGCCTTGGGTACGCAGTATTTT
V gene: TRBV5-4; J gene: TRBJ2-1; D gene: -; clone size: -; CDR3 protein: CASSLRLGGDEQFF; CDR3 DNA: TGTGCCAGCAGCTTGAGGTTAGGTGGGGATGAGCAGTTCTTC
V gene: TRBV5-1; J gene: TRBJ1-2; D gene: TRBD1; clone size: -; CDR3 protein: CASSLEGAGYGYTF; CDR3 DNA: TGCGCCAGCAGCTTGGAGGGGGCAGGGTATGGCTACACCTTC
V gene: TRBV27; J gene: TRBJ1-1; D gene: -; clone size: few; CDR3 protein: CASSLQGIGTEAFF; CDR3 DNA: TGTGCCAGCAGTTTGCAAGGGATCGGCACTGAAGCTTTCTTT
V gene: TRBV15; J gene: TRBJ2-7; D gene: -; clone size: -; CDR3 protein: CATSRDPRTASYEQYF; CDR3 DNA: TGTGCCACCAGCAGAGACCCAAGGACAGCTTCCTACGAGCAGTACTTC
V gene: TRBV6-5; J gene: TRBJ2-1; D gene: TRBD2; clone size: -; CDR3 protein: CASGLTSGSNEQFF; CDR3 DNA: TGTGCCAGCGGCCTGACTAGCGGGAGCAATGAGCAGTTCTTC
V gene: TRBV29-1; J gene: TRBJ1-1; D gene: TRBD1; clone size: -; CDR3 protein: CSVVRTGGGTEAFF; CDR3 DNA: TGCAGCGTTGTGAGGACAGGGGGTGGCACTGAAGCTTTCTTT
V gene: TRBV7-2; J gene: TRBJ2-2; D gene: -; clone size: once; CDR3 protein: CASSLVGGLNTGELFF; CDR3 DNA: TGTGCCAGCAGCTTAGTTGGCGGATTGAACACCGGGGAGCTGTTTTTT
V gene: TRBV19; J gene: TRBJ1-4; D gene: -; clone size: -; CDR3 protein: CASSISGGRANEKLFF; CDR3 DNA: TGTGCCAGTAGTATTAGTGGTGGGAGGGCTAATGAAAAACTGTTTTTT
V gene: TRBV7-3; J gene: TRBJ1-2; D gene: TRBD1; clone size: -; CDR3 protein: CASSRKGGQGSYGYTF; CDR3 DNA: TGTGCCAGCAGCCGAAAGGGGGGACAGGGGAGCTATGGCTACACCTTC
V gene: TRBV6-5; J gene: TRBJ1-1; D gene: -; clone size: -; CDR3 protein: CASSRTLNTEAFF; CDR3 DNA: TGTGCCAGCAGCAGGACCCTGAACACTGAAGCTTTCTTT
V gene: TRBV7-8; J gene: TRBJ2-2; D gene: -; clone size: -; CDR3 protein: CASSLVSGPTTGELFF; CDR3 DNA: TGTGCCAGCAGCTTAGTATCGGGCCCCACAACGGGGGAGCTGTTTTTT
V gene: TRBV6-6; J gene: TRBJ1-5; D gene: -; clone size: -; CDR3 protein: CASSSMRGRQPQHF; CDR3 DNA: TGTGCCAGCAGTTCCATGAGAGGTAGGCAGCCCCAGCATTTT
V gene: TRBV29-1; J gene: TRBJ2-5; D gene: -; clone size: -; CDR3 protein: CSVNVWGLGKETQYF; CDR3 DNA: TGCAGCGTGAATGTCTGGGGGTTGGGTAAGGAGACCCAGTACTTC
V gene: TRBV19; J gene: TRBJ1-5; D gene: TRBD1; clone size: -; CDR3 protein: CASSIRPGGADQPQHF; CDR3 DNA: TGTGCCAGTAGTATCCGCCCAGGGGGCGCAGATCAGCCCCAGCATTTT
V gene: TRBV10-1; J gene: TRBJ1-1; D gene: -; clone size: few; CDR3 protein: CASDSPEAFF; CDR3 DNA: TGCGCCAGCGACAGCCCTGAAGCTTTCTTT
V gene: TRBV10-1; J gene: TRBJ2-5; D gene: TRBD2; clone size: -; CDR3 protein: CASSESLRTSGRGETQYF; CDR3 DNA: TGCGCCAGCAGTGAGTCCCTCAGGACTAGCGGGAGAGGAGAGACCCAGTACTTC
V gene: TRBV6-1; J gene: TRBJ1-2; D gene: TRBD1; clone size: -; CDR3 protein: CASTSEGGGYTF; CDR3 DNA: TGTGCCAGCACATCGGAAGGGGGCGGCTACACCTTC
V gene: TRBV5-1; J gene: TRBJ1-2; D gene: -; clone size: -; CDR3 protein: CASSFDLPTASYPLYGYTF; CDR3 DNA: TGCGCCAGCAGCTTTGATTTACCGACAGCCTCATACCCCCTATATGGCTACACCTTC
V gene: TRBV19; J gene: TRBJ1-4; D gene: -; clone size: -; CDR3 protein: CASSTGVGLGEKLFF; CDR3 DNA: TGTGCCAGTAGTACCGGGGTCGGGTTGGGGGAAAAACTGTTTTTT
V gene: TRBV7-3; J gene: TRBJ2-3; D gene: TRBD2; clone size: -; CDR3 protein: CASSFSGRGTDTQYF; CDR3 DNA: TGTGCCAGCAGCTTTAGCGGGAGGGGCACAGATACGCAGTATTTT
V gene: TRBV5-6; J gene: TRBJ1-3; D gene: TRBD1; clone size: -; CDR3 protein: CASRLTGDPGNTIYF; CDR3 DNA: TGTGCCAGCAGACTTACAGGGGACCCTGGAAACACCATATATTTT
V gene: TRBV5-5; J gene: TRBJ1-2; D gene: TRBD1; clone size: once; CDR3 protein: CASSLRGTGSGYGYTF; CDR3 DNA: TGTGCCAGCAGCTTGCGGGGGACAGGGTCTGGGTATGGCTACACCTTC
V gene: TRBV27; J gene: TRBJ2-1; D gene: TRBD2; clone size: once; CDR3 protein: CASRLYPSGKGYNEQFF; CDR3 DNA: TGTGCCAGCAGGCTATACCCCAGCGGGAAAGGTTACAATGAGCAGTTCTTC
V gene: TRBV7-2; J gene: TRBJ2-3; D gene: -; clone size: -; CDR3 protein: CASSLAGVVDTQYF; CDR3 DNA: TGTGCCAGCAGCTTAGCGGGAGTGGTAGATACGCAGTATTTT
V gene: TRBV6-1; J gene: TRBJ1-2; D gene: -; clone size: -; CDR3 protein: CASRSPNYGYTF; CDR3 DNA: TGTGCCAGCAGATCTCCTAACTATGGCTACACCTTC
V gene: TRBV5-1; J gene: TRBJ1-1; D gene: -; clone size: -; CDR3 protein: CASSTGEVNTEAFF; CDR3 DNA: TGCGCCAGCAGCACGGGCGAGGTGAACACTGAAGCTTTCTTT